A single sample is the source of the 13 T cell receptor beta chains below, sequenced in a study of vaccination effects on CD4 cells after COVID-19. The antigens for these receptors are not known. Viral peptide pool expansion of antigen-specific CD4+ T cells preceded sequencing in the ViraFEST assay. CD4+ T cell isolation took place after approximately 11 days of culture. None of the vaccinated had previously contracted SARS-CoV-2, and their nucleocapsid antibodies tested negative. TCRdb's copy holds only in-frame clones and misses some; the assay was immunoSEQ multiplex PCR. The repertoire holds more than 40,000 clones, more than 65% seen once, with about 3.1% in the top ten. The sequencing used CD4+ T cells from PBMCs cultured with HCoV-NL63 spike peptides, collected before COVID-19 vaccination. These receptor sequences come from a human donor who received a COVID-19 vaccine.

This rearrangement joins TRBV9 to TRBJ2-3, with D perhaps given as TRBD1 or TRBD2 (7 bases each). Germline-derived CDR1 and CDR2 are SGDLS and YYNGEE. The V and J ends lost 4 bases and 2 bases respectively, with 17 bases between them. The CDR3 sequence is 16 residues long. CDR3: CASSPREGANTDTQYF. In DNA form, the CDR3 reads TGTGCCAGCAGCCCAAGGGAGGGGGCTAACACAGATACGCAGTATTTT.

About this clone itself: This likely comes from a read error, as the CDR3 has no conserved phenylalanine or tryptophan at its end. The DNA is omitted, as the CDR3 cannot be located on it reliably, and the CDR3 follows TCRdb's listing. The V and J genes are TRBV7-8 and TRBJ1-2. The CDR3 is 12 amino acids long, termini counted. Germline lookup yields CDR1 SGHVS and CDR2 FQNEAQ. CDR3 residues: CASSPPLARTAG.

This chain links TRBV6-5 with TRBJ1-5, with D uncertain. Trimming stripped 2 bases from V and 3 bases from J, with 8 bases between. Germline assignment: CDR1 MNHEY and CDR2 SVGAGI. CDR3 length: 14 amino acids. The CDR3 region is CASSYDGFNQPQHF. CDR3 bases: TGTGCCAGCAGTTACGACGGATTCAATCAGCCCCAGCATTTT.

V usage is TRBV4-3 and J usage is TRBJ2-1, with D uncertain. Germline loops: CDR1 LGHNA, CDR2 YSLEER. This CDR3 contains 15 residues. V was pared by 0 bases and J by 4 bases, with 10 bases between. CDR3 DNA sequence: TGCGCCAGCAGCCAAGATTCTTGGGGTTACAATGAGCAGTTCTTC. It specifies CASSQDSWGYNEQFF.

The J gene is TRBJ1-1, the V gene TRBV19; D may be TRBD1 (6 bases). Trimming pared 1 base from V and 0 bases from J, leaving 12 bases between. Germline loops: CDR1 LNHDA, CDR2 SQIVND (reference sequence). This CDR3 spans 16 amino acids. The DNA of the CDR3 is TGTGCCAGTAGTATAGGAAGGGGGGGCTTGAACACTGAAGCTTTCTTT. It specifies CASSIGRGGLNTEAFF.

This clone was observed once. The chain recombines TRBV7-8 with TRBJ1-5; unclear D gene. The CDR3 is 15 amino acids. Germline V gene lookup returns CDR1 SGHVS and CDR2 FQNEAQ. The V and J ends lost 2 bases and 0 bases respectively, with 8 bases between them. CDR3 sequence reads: CASSLREFSNQPQHF. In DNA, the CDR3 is TGTGCCAGCAGCTTAAGGGAGTTTAGCAATCAGCCCCAGCATTTT.

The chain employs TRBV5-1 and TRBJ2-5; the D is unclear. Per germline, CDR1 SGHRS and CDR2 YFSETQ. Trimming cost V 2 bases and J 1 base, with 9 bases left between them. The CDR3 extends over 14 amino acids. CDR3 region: CASSLRLIQETQYF. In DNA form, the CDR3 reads TGCGCCAGCAGCTTACGACTGATCCAAGAGACCCAGTACTTC.

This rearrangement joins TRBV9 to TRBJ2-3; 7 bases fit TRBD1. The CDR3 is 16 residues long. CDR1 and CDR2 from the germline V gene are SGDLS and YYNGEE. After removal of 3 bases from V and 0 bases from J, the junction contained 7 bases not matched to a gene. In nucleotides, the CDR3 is TGTGCCAGCAGCGCAGGGACAGAAACTAGCACAGATACGCAGTATTTT. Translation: CASSAGTETSTDTQYF. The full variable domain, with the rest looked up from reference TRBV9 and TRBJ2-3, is DSGVTQTPKHLITATGQRVTLRCSPRSGDLSVYWYQQSLDQGLQFLIQYYNGEERAKGNILERFSAQQFPDLHSELNLSSLELGDSALYFCASSAGTETSTDTQYFGPGTRLTVL.

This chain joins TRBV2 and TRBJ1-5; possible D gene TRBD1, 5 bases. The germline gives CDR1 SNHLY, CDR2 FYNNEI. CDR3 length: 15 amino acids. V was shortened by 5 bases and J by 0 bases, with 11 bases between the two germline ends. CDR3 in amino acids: CASSRDGHSNQPQHF. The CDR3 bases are TGTGCCAGCAGTAGGGACGGCCATAGCAATCAGCCCCAGCATTTT. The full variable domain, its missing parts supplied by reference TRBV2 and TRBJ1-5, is EPEVTQTPSHQVTQMGQEVILRCVPISNHLYFYWYRQILGQKVEFLVSFYNNEISEKSEIFDDQFSVERPDGSNFTLKIRSTKLEDSAMYFCASSRDGHSNQPQHFGDGTRLSIL.

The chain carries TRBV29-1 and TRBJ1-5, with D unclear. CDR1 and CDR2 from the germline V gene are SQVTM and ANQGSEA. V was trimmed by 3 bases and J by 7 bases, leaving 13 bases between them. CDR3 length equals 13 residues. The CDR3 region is CSVDGGRGQPQHF. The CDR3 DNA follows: TGCAGCGTTGACGGAGGGCGCGGGCAGCCCCAGCATTTT.

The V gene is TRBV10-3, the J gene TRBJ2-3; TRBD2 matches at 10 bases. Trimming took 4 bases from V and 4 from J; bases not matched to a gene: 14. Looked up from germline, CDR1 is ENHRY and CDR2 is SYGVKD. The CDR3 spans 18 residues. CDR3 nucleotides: TGTGCCATCAGTGGCCGGGGGGCTAGCGGGGGTAGCGCAGATACGCAGTATTTT. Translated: CAISGRGASGGSADTQYF.

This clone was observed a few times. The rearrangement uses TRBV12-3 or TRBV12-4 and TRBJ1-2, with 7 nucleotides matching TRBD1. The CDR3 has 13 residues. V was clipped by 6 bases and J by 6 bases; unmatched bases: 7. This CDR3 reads CASSPGTADGYTF. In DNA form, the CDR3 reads TGTGCCAGCAGCCCCGGGACAGCAGATGGCTACACCTTC.

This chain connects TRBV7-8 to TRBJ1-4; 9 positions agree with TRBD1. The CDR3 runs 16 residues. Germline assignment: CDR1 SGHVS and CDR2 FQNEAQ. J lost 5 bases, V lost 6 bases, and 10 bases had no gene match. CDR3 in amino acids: CASRIGTGKWNEKLFF. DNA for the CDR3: TGTGCCAGCAGGATCGGGACAGGGAAATGGAATGAAAAACTGTTTTTT.